These T cell receptor beta chains were read from a single sample in a study of T-cell reconstitution after alpha-beta-depleted transplantation in children. One entry per CDR3 protein results from TCRdb running MiXCR on the PCR reads. The profile shows 300,000 to 350,000 distinct CDR3 sequences, under 20% of them singletons. The sample consisted of PBMCs, mostly from graft donor cells, taken 360 days after TCRalphabeta/CD19-depleted stem cell transplant. The receptor set was obtained from a male patient aged 2 to 9 who had a stem cell transplant for acute lymphoblastic leukemia, so the T cells may come from the graft donor. Each CDR3 is given with its conserved first and last residue. D genes are given only for firm matches. Not every row has a clone size; where given, it reads once, few, many or a size class.

>TRBJ2-7|TRBV20-1|NA|many
TGCAGTGCTCCGGGACGGAACTACGAGCAGTACTTC
CSAPGRNYEQYF
>TRBJ1-5|TRBV20-1|NA|NA
TGCAGTGCCAGAAGACGGGTCGGTCAGGGGAGCAATCAGCCCCAGCATTTT
CSARRRVGQGSNQPQHF
>TRBJ1-1|TRBV5-1|NA|NA
TGCGCCAGCAAGAGGGTTTTAAATCAGCTGAACACTGAAGCTTTCTTT
CASKRVLNQLNTEAFF
>TRBJ2-5|TRBV5-1|NA|few
TGCGCCAGCAGCTCCCGCCCCCAAGAGACCCAGTACTTC
CASSSRPQETQYF
>TRBJ2-1|TRBV6-5|TRBD2|NA
TGTGCCAGCAGTTACTATCGACTAGCGGGACTGTTCTTC
CASSYYRLAGLFF
>TRBJ2-6|TRBV29-1|TRBD1|few
TGCAGCGTTGAAGGGGGACAGGGTACTGGGGCCAACGTCCTGACTTTC
CSVEGGQGTGANVLTF
>TRBJ1-3|TRBV30|TRBD1|once
TGTGCCTGGGGGACAGGGGGGATCTCTGGAAACACCATATATTTT
CAWGTGGISGNTIYF
>TRBJ2-5|TRBV12-3/TRBV12-4|NA|many
TGTGCCAGCAGTTTAGCGATGGGCCCGGGAGAGACCCAGTACTTC
CASSLAMGPGETQYF
>TRBJ2-4|TRBV4-3|NA|NA
TGCGCCAGCAGCCAAGCGGCCGGGACAGCCAAAAACATTCAGTACTTC
CASSQAAGTAKNIQYF
>TRBJ2-1|TRBV9|TRBD1|NA
TGTGCCAGCAGCAGGGACAGGGCTGACAATGAGCAGTTCTTC
CASSRDRADNEQFF
>TRBJ2-1|TRBV20-1|NA|many
TGCAGTGCTAGAGATATAAGTTCGGGGCGAGAGCAGTTCTTC
CSARDISSGREQFF
>TRBJ1-5|TRBV5-1|NA|many
TGCGCCAGCAGCCTTGGAAGCAATCAGCCCCAGCATTTT
CASSLGSNQPQHF
>TRBJ2-7|TRBV6-5|TRBD2|few
TGTGCCAGCATGGGCTATACGACGGGAGGACCCTACGAGCAGTACTTC
CASMGYTTGGPYEQYF
>TRBJ1-6|TRBV15|TRBD1|NA
TGTGCCACCAGCAGAGCAGGGGGCGGAATCGTTTATCGAAATTCACCCCTCCACTTT
CATSRAGGGIVYRNSPLHF
>TRBJ2-7|TRBV27|TRBD2|NA
TGTGCCAGCAGTCGCCGGGGGGTAGCGGGGGGCCCCTACGAGCAGTACTTC
CASSRRGVAGGPYEQYF
>TRBJ2-7|TRBV28|NA|few
TGTGCCAGCAGCCGGAACAGGCTAGGGAGCTCCTACGAGCAGTACTTC
CASSRNRLGSSYEQYF
>TRBJ2-7|TRBV6-5|TRBD2|NA
TGTGCCAGCAGTTACTCGACTAGCGGGAGCTCCTACAAGCAGTACTTC
CASSYSTSGSSYKQYF
>TRBJ2-3|TRBV12-3/TRBV12-4|NA|few
TGTGCCAGCAGGTCTACTCCCCCTAGCACAGATACGCAGTATTTT
CASRSTPPSTDTQYF
>TRBJ1-1|TRBV12-3/TRBV12-4|NA|few
TGTGCCAGCAGACCTGATGACAGCCTTATTATTGAAGCTTTCTTT
CASRPDDSLIIEAFF
>TRBJ2-5|TRBV5-1|NA|NA
TGCGCCAGCAGCTTGGGCCTGGGTAAGAGAGAGACCCAGTACTTC
CASSLGLGKRETQYF
>TRBJ1-1|TRBV28|NA|many
TGTGCCAGCAGCGGAGTACCCCTTGGGGCGGGAACTGAAGCTTTCTTT
CASSGVPLGAGTEAFF
>TRBJ2-1|TRBV24-1|TRBD2|NA
TGTGCCACCAGTGATTTCCTGACTAGCGGGAATGAGCAGTTCTTC
CATSDFLTSGNEQFF